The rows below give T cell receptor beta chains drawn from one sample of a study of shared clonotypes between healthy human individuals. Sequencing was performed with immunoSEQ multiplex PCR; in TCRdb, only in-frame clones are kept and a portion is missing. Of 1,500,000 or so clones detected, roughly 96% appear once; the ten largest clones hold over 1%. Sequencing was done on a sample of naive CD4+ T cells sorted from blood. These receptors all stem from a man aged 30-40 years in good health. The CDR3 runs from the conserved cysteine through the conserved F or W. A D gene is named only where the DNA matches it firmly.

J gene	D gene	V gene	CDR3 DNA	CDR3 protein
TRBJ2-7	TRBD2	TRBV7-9	TGTGCCAGCAGCTTAGATAGCGGGAGCTCCTACGAGCAGTACTTC	CASSLDSGSSYEQYF
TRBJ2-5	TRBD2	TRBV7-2	TGTGCCAGCAGCTCCAGTGGGACTAGCGGAAAATTGATTGAGACCCAGTACTTC	CASSSSGTSGKLIETQYF
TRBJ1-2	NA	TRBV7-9	TGTGCCAGCAGCCCTCGGGGAGGGGACTATGGCTACACCTTC	CASSPRGGDYGYTF
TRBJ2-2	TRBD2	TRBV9	TGTGCCAGCAGCGTAGCTAGCGGGAGTATAGCCGGGGAGCTGTTTTTT	CASSVASGSIAGELFF
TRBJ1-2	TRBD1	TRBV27	TGTGCCAGCAGTTTCGGGGGACAGCCTAACTATGGCTACACCTTC	CASSFGGQPNYGYTF
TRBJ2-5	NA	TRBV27	TGTGCCAGCAGTTTATTCGGGAGAGGGCAAAGGGACCAAGAGACCCAGTACTTC	CASSLFGRGQRDQETQYF
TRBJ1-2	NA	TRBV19	TGTGCCAGTAGTACCAGACAGCCTAGGGATGGCTACACCTTC	CASSTRQPRDGYTF
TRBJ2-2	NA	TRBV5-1	TGCGCCAGCAGCTTAAATCCTAGCGAGGCCGGGGAGCTGTTTTTT	CASSLNPSEAGELFF
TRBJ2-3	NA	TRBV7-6	TGTGCCAGCAGCTCATTTTCAGATACGCAGTATTTT	CASSSFSDTQYF
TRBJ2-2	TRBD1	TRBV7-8	TGTGCCAGCAGAGGGGGCGCGAACACCGGGGAGCTGTTTTTT	CASRGGANTGELFF
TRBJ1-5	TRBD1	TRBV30	TGTGCCTGGAGCTCAGGGGGCCCGGGCAATCAGCCCCAGCATTTT	CAWSSGGPGNQPQHF